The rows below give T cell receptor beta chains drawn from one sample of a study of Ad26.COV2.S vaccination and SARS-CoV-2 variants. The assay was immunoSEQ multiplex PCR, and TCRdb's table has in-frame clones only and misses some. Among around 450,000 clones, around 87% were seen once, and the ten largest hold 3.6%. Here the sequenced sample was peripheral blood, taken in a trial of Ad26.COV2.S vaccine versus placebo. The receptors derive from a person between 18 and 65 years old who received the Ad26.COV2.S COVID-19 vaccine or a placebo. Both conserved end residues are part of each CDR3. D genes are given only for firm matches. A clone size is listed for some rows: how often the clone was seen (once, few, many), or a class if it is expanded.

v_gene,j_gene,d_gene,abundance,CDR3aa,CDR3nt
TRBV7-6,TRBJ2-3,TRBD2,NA,CASSLAGGTDTQYF,TGTGCCAGCAGCTTAGCGGGGGGGACAGATACGCAGTATTTT
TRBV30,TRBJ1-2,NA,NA,CAWSIAVGTGIGTF,NA
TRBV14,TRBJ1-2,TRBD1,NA,CASSQVTGGNGYTF,TGTGCCAGCAGCCAAGTGACAGGGGGCAATGGCTACACCTTC
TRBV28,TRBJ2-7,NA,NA,CASSPVRVPSSYEQYF,TGTGCCAGCAGCCCTGTCAGGGTCCCAAGCTCCTACGAGCAGTACTTC
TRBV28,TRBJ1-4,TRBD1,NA,CASSTQGAANEKLFF,TGTGCCAGCAGTACACAGGGGGCGGCTAATGAAAAACTGTTTTTT
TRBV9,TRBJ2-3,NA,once,CASSGGRSQYF,TGTGCCAGCAGCGGGGGCCGGTCGCAGTATTTT
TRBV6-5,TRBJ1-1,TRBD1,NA,CASINRGYTEAFF,TGTGCCAGCATCAACAGGGGATACACTGAAGCTTTCTTT
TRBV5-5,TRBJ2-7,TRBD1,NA,CASSQGQGVYEQYF,TGTGCCAGCAGCCAGGGACAGGGAGTCTACGAGCAGTACTTC
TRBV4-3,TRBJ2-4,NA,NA,CASSQDRGGGRNIQYF,TGCGCCAGCAGCCAAGATCGGGGTGGGGGTCGAAACATTCAGTACTTC
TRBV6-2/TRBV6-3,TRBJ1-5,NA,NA,CASSYSMGAPGDNQPQHF,TGTGCCAGCAGTTACTCGATGGGGGCGCCAGGGGACAATCAGCCCCAGCATTTT
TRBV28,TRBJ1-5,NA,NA,CASSKLNQPQHF,TGTGCCAGTAGCAAACTCAATCAGCCCCAGCATTTT
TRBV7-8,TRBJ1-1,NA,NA,CASSITDKWLNTEAFF,TGTGCCAGCAGCATAACCGACAAGTGGTTGAACACTGAAGCTTTCTTT
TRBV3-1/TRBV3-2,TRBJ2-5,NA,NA,CASSHSPKETQYF,TGTGCCAGCAGCCACAGTCCCAAAGAGACCCAGTACTTC
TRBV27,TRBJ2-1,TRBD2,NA,CASSPREGITYNEQFF,TGTGCCAGCAGTCCCCGGGAGGGGATTACCTACAATGAGCAGTTCTTC
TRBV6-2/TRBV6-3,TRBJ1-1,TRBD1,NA,CASSPGTVLTEAFF,TGTGCCAGCAGTCCCGGGACAGTCCTCACTGAAGCTTTCTTT
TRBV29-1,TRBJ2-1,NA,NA,CSMTTVYNEQFF,TGCAGCATGACGACAGTTTACAATGAGCAGTTCTTC
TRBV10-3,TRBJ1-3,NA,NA,CAISDRRASGNTIYF,TGTGCCATTTCAGACAGGAGGGCCTCTGGAAACACCATATATTTT
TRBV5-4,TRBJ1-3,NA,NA,CASSYGGNTIYF,TGTGCCAGCAGCTACGGTGGAAACACCATATATTTT
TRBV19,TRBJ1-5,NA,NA,CASSIVPRGNQPQHF,TGTGCCAGTAGTATAGTTCCCCGCGGTAATCAGCCCCAGCATTTT
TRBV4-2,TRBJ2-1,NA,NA,CASSQRGNSYNEQFF,TGTGCCAGCAGCCAACGAGGGAACTCCTACAATGAGCAGTTCTTC
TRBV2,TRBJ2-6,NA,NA,CASSATDSGANVLTF,TGTGCCAGCAGTGCAACAGACTCTGGGGCCAACGTCCTGACTTTC
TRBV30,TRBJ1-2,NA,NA,CAWTTGSGYGYTF,TGTGCCTGGACCACAGGGAGTGGATATGGCTACACCTTC
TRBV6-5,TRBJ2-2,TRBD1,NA,CASSYSLTGRTGELFF,TGTGCCAGCAGTTACTCCTTGACAGGGCGGACCGGGGAGCTGTTTTTT
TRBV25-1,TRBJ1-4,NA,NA,CASSDIGSGEGEKLFF,TGTGCCAGCAGTGATATAGGTAGCGGGGAAGGAGAAAAACTGTTTTTT
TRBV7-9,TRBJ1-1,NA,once,CASSLDILGERNTEAFF,TGTGCCAGCAGCTTAGACATCCTTGGGGAGAGGAACACTGAAGCTTTCTTT
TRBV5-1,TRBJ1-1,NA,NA,CASSPGVMNTEAFF,TGCGCCAGCAGCCCGGGGGTAATGAACACTGAAGCTTTCTTT
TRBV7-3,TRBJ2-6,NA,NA,CASSLVSGSGANVLTF,TGTGCCAGCAGCTTAGTTTCGGGGTCTGGGGCCAACGTCCTGACTTTC
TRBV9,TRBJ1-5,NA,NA,CASSVDGRSGNQPQHF,TGTGCCAGCAGCGTAGATGGGAGATCGGGCAATCAGCCCCAGCATTTT
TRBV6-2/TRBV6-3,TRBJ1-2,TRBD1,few,CASSPLGQANGYTF,TGTGCCAGCAGCCCTTTGGGACAGGCGAATGGCTACACCTTC
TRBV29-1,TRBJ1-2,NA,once,CSVVGDLGYGYTF,TGCAGCGTCGTAGGGGACTTAGGCTATGGCTACACCTTC
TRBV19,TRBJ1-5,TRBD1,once,CASSTPLWDREGMSNQPQHF,TGTGCCAGTAGTACTCCTTTATGGGACAGGGAAGGAATGAGCAATCAGCCCCAGCATTTT
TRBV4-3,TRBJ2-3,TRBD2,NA,CASSQQAGGPVDTQYF,TGCGCCAGCAGCCAGCAAGCGGGGGGGCCTGTAGATACGCAGTATTTT